Reported below is one T cell receptor beta chain. This entry is derived from a study of T cells expressing NK-cell markers. Beta-chain TCR cDNA was generated via 5'RACE template switching with UMIs. TCRdb re-called the 5' RACE reads, yielding one record per CDR3 amino acid sequence without DNA. Found here are about 550,000 distinct CDR3 sequences; the top ten clones hold around 3.3%. The CDR3 covers 13 residues. Looked up from germline, CDR1 is SEHNR and CDR2 is FQNEAQ (reference sequence). The chain uses TRBV7-9 and TRBJ2-5; TCRdb returns TRBD1, unconfirmable since there is no DNA. Sequenced material: blood T cells: a sorted CD56 or NKG2C T cell subset, CD4+ or CD8+ T cells, or bulk PBMC T cells (not recorded which). This TCR was sampled from a man aged 18 to 35 in good health. The CDR3 is CASTPAVWETQYF.